These T cell receptor beta chains were read from a single sample in a study of OX40 agonist ivuxolimab in advanced cancers. The method was immunoSEQ multiplex PCR; TCRdb's version includes in-frame clones alone and lacks a portion of them. The sample yields about 84,000 clones, 94% seen once. The material was CD4+ or CD8+ T cells sorted from blood, obtained in a trial of the OX40 agonist ivuxolimab. The receptors were gathered from an adult with an advanced solid tumor such as melanoma, head and neck, liver or kidney cancer. CDR3s include the opening cysteine and the closing phenylalanine or tryptophan. Each record gives: V gene, J gene, D gene, clone size, CDR3 protein, CDR3 DNA. D genes are given only for firm matches. Some rows have no size entry. The others give once, few or many, or a class for an expanded clone.

TRBV28,TRBJ2-1,.,.,CASSSRLDSLMGEQLF,TGTGCCAGCAGTTCCAGGTTAGACTCCCTTATGGGTGAGCAGCTCTTC
TRBV28,TRBJ2-5,.,.,CASSFLGEKETQYF,TGTGCCAGCAGTTTTTTGGGCGAGAAAGAGACCCAGTACTTC
TRBV9,TRBJ2-7,.,.,CASSPGGAGPYEQYF,TGTGCCAGCAGTCCTGGGGGGGCGGGGCCGTACGAGCAGTACTTC
TRBV2,TRBJ1-5,.,.,CASSQEIKGNQPQHF,TGTGCCAGCAGTCAGGAGATTAAGGGCAATCAGCCCCAGCATTTT
TRBV4-2,TRBJ1-5,.,.,CASSQEEQHSNQPQHF,TGTGCCAGCAGCCAAGAAGAACAGCATAGCAATCAGCCCCAGCATTTT
TRBV23-1,TRBJ2-1,.,.,CASSQAGPNEQFF,TGCGCCAGCAGTCAAGCAGGCCCAAATGAGCAGTTCTTC
TRBV6-5,TRBJ1-1,.,.,CASSPMAVMNTEAFF,TGTGCCAGCAGTCCGATGGCGGTCATGAACACTGAAGCTTTCTTT
TRBV25-1,TRBJ1-4,TRBD1,medium-sized,CASSEYVGQEVSLFF,TGTGCCAGCAGTGAATACGTAGGACAGGAAGTATCGCTGTTTTTT
TRBV30,TRBJ2-7,.,.,CAWGDGTAAEQYF,TGTGCCTGGGGAGACGGGACCGCCGCCGAGCAGTACTTC
TRBV7-3,TRBJ2-1,TRBD2,.,CASSLRGPSGRSGYEQFF,TGTGCCAGCAGCTTACGGGGCCCTAGCGGGAGATCAGGCTATGAGCAGTTCTTC
TRBV7-9,TRBJ2-1,TRBD2,.,CASSATSGLNEQFF,TGTGCCAGCAGCGCCACTAGCGGTCTCAATGAGCAGTTCTTC
TRBV28,TRBJ2-3,TRBD2,.,CASSLGTSGRIDTQYF,TGTGCCAGCAGTCTCGGGACTAGCGGGAGGATAGATACGCAGTATTTT
TRBV9,TRBJ1-2,.,.,CASSVGAMSPYGYTF,TGTGCCAGCAGCGTAGGCGCCATGAGTCCCTATGGCTACACCTTC
TRBV28,TRBJ2-5,TRBD1,.,CASSNTGGGFQETQYF,TGTGCCAGCAGTAACACAGGGGGCGGTTTCCAAGAGACCCAGTACTTC
TRBV9,TRBJ2-2,.,.,CASSGNTGELFF,TGTGCCAGCAGCGGTAACACCGGGGAGCTGTTTTTT
TRBV28,TRBJ2-1,.,.,CASSRRLRGPYNEQFF,TGTGCCAGCAGTCGACGGTTGAGGGGCCCCTACAATGAGCAGTTCTTC
TRBV4-3,TRBJ2-2,.,.,CASSHRSSSGELFF,TGCGCCAGCAGCCACCGTAGCAGCTCCGGGGAGCTGTTTTTT
TRBV7-2,TRBJ2-3,.,.,CASSFGWFGNGTQYF,TGTGCCAGCAGCTTTGGCTGGTTCGGGAACGGTACGCAGTATTTT
TRBV14,TRBJ2-1,.,.,CASKNDWDEQFF,TGTGCCAGTAAGAACGATTGGGATGAGCAGTTCTTC
TRBV19,TRBJ1-2,TRBD1,.,CASSMTDRHGYTF,TGTGCCAGTAGTATGACGGACAGGCATGGCTACACCTTC
TRBV6-5,TRBJ2-7,.,.,CASSYRQEAYEQYF,TGTGCCAGCAGTTACCGACAGGAGGCCTACGAGCAGTACTTC
TRBV6-7,TRBJ2-1,TRBD2,.,CASSPMTGGYNEQFF,TGTGCCAGCAGCCCCATGACGGGAGGGTACAATGAGCAGTTCTTC
TRBV15,TRBJ1-1,.,.,CATSARQTTRPEAFF,TGTGCCACCAGCGCTCGACAAACCACCCGTCCTGAAGCTTTCTTT
TRBV27,TRBJ2-1,TRBD2,.,CASSKGASGYNEQFF,TGTGCCAGCTCCAAAGGGGCTAGCGGCTACAATGAGCAGTTCTTC
TRBV9,TRBJ2-2,.,.,CASSVGGSGFHTNTGELFF,TGTGCCAGCAGCGTAGGTGGTAGCGGCTTCCACACGAACACCGGGGAGCTGTTTTTT
TRBV5-1,TRBJ2-1,.,once,CASSPTLTTIYNEQFF,TGCGCCAGCAGCCCCACCCTCACGACCATATACAATGAGCAGTTCTTC
TRBV5-8,TRBJ2-2,.,.,CASSAGTPPTGELFF,TGTGCCAGCAGCGCGGGCACACCCCCAACCGGGGAGCTGTTTTTT
TRBV5-5,TRBJ2-7,.,.,CASSFFRDSYEQYF,TGTGCCAGCAGCTTTTTCAGAGACTCCTACGAGCAGTACTTC
TRBV28,TRBJ1-1,.,.,CASRTVTEAFF,TGTGCCAGCAGGACGGTCACTGAAGCTTTCTTT
TRBV5-4,TRBJ2-3,.,.,CASSLWESVDTQYF,TGTGCCAGCAGCTTGTGGGAATCGGTAGATACGCAGTATTTT
TRBV27,TRBJ2-3,TRBD1,.,CASSFGQGIPSTDTQYF,TGTGCCAGCAGTTTTGGACAGGGGATTCCCAGCACAGATACGCAGTATTTT
TRBV28,TRBJ2-5,TRBD1,.,CASSYDRDDLYQETQYF,TGTGCCAGCAGCTACGACAGGGATGATTTGTACCAAGAGACCCAGTACTTC
TRBV10-3,TRBJ1-4,TRBD1,.,CAIRTGHNEKLFF,TGTGCCATCAGGACAGGGCATAATGAAAAACTGTTTTTT
TRBV29-1,TRBJ1-5,TRBD1,.,CSVEEGPDLLRRDRHNQPQHF,TGCAGCGTTGAAGAAGGGCCCGACTTACTGCGCCGGGACAGACACAATCAGCCCCAGCATTTT
TRBV4-3,TRBJ1-4,.,.,CASSLESGEKLFF,TGCGCCAGCAGCCTCGAAAGCGGTGAAAAACTGTTTTTT
TRBV11-3,TRBJ1-1,.,.,CASSADNTEAFF,TGTGCCAGCAGCGCCGACAACACTGAAGCTTTCTTT
TRBV7-9,TRBJ2-7,TRBD1,once,CASSSGQGGTYEQYF,TGTGCCAGCAGCTCGGGACAGGGAGGAACCTACGAGCAGTACTTC
TRBV28,TRBJ2-7,TRBD2,.,CASSFGRTSSYEQYF,TGTGCCAGCAGTTTCGGGAGGACAAGCTCCTACGAGCAGTACTTC
TRBV5-1,TRBJ2-1,.,.,CASREAGPYNEQFF,TGCGCCAGCCGCGAGGCAGGGCCATACAATGAGCAGTTCTTC
TRBV6-1,TRBJ1-6,.,.,CASSAGVSYNSPLHF,TGTGCCAGCAGTGCAGGGGTCTCCTATAATTCACCCCTCCACTTT
TRBV19,TRBJ2-3,TRBD2,.,CASSMELAGGTQYF,TGTGCCAGTAGTATGGAGTTAGCGGGAGGAACGCAGTATTTT
TRBV7-3,TRBJ2-2,TRBD2,many,CASSPFRREDGTGELFF,TGTGCCAGCAGCCCCTTTAGGCGGGAGGATGGTACCGGGGAGCTGTTTTTT
TRBV19,TRBJ1-1,.,medium-sized,CASSIWGSTEAFF,TGTGCCAGTAGTATCTGGGGGAGCACTGAAGCTTTCTTT
TRBV21-1,TRBJ2-7,.,.,CASSKEGRWPSYEQYF,TGTGCCAGCAGCAAAGAGGGCAGGTGGCCCTCCTACGAGCAGTACTTC
TRBV7-6,TRBJ1-2,.,.,CASSLNGNNYGYTF,TGTGCCAGCAGCTTAAACGGGAATAACTATGGCTACACCTTC
TRBV28,TRBJ2-7,.,.,CASSHPRQVETSEQYF,TGTGCCAGCAGTCATCCCCGACAGGTCGAAACCTCCGAGCAGTACTTC
TRBV27,TRBJ1-5,.,.,CASSPLTGLGNSNQPQHF,TGTGCCAGCAGTCCGTTGACAGGCCTTGGGAATAGCAATCAGCCCCAGCATTTT
TRBV28,TRBJ2-1,TRBD2,.,CASGNPLAGGLNEQFF,TGTGCCAGCGGAAACCCTCTAGCGGGGGGTCTCAATGAGCAGTTCTTC
TRBV7-9,TRBJ2-7,TRBD2,.,CASSPQSSGQDYEQYF,TGTGCCAGCAGCCCCCAATCTAGCGGGCAGGACTACGAGCAGTACTTC
TRBV29-1,TRBJ2-3,.,.,CSVDATISTDTQYF,TGCAGCGTTGACGCTACTATAAGCACAGATACGCAGTATTTT
TRBV28,TRBJ2-7,.,.,CASSFRGLSYEQYF,TGTGCCAGCAGTTTTCGGGGATTGTCCTACGAGCAGTACTTC
TRBV7-7,TRBJ2-3,.,.,CASSLDPGVADTQYF,TGTGCTAGCAGCTTAGACCCCGGGGTCGCAGATACGCAGTATTTT
TRBV30,TRBJ2-1,.,.,CAWSVAGWNEQFF,TGTGCCTGGAGTGTAGCGGGTTGGAATGAGCAGTTCTTC